These 29 T cell receptor beta chains originate from one sample sequenced in a study of OX40 agonist ivuxolimab in advanced cancers. Some clones are missing from TCRdb's copy, which holds only in-frame ones; the method was immunoSEQ multiplex PCR. The data show 70,000 to 80,000 clones, about 85% seen once. The input for sequencing was CD4+ or CD8+ T cells sorted from blood, taken in a trial of the OX40 agonist ivuxolimab. Every receptor here comes from an adult with an advanced solid tumor such as melanoma, head and neck, liver or kidney cancer.

The chain combines TRBV6-5 with TRBJ2-7; D unresolved. V lost 1 base and J lost 2, with 9 bases in between. CDR1 MNHEY and CDR2 SVGAGI come from the germline V gene. The length of the CDR3 is 14 residues. DNA of the CDR3: TGTGCCAGCAGTTACTATGGCCCCACCTACGAGCAGTACTTC. Translating gives CASSYYGPTYEQYF.

This clone came up once. The rearrangement links TRBV6-5 to TRBJ2-6; D not resolved. V lost 10 bases, J lost 4 bases, and 14 bases lay in between. CDR3 size: 14 residues. The germline V gene has CDR1 MNHEY and CDR2 SVGAGI. The CDR3 reads CATRKISGANVLTF. CDR3 in DNA: TGTGCCACCCGGAAGATAAGCGGGGCCAACGTCCTGACTTTC.

This chain links TRBV9 with TRBJ2-1; 14 positions match TRBD2. Trimming removed 3 bases from V and 6 bases from J; junction bases left unmatched: 5. The CDR3 consists of 16 residues. In germline, CDR1 is SGDLS, CDR2 YYNGEE. CDR3 sequence (DNA): TGTGCCAGCAGCGGACCGGGACTAGCGGGAGCCAATGAGCAGTTCTTC. It is translated as CASSGPGLAGANEQFF.

The V and J genes are TRBV27 and TRBJ2-7, with D maybe TRBD1 (5 bases). Germline lookup yields CDR1 MNHEY and CDR2 SMNVEV (reference sequence). V lost 5 bases and J lost 3, with 11 bases in between. The CDR3 spans 13 residues. CDR3 nucleotides: TGTGCCAGCAGTCCCGACAGCTACTACGAGCAGTACTTC. Translating it yields CASSPDSYYEQYF.

This clone showed up just a few times. As DNA, the CDR3 is TGTGCCAGCAGTCCCAGGGTTAACTATGGCTACACCTTC. Translating it yields CASSPRVNYGYTF. This chain joins TRBV27 and TRBJ1-2, with D perhaps TRBD1 (5 bases). This CDR3 region has 13 residues. V was cut by 5 bases and J by 1 base, with 8 bases left in between. Per germline, CDR1 MNHEY and CDR2 SMNVEV (reference sequence).

The V gene is TRBV7-2, the J gene TRBJ1-5, with unresolved D. Germline loops: CDR1 SGHTA, CDR2 FQGNSA. Trimming took 1 base from V and 0 from J, leaving 7 bases between them. The CDR3 has 15 amino acids. The CDR3 loop reads CASSLVATSNQPQHF. The CDR3 nucleotides are TGTGCCAGCAGCTTAGTGGCAACTAGCAATCAGCCCCAGCATTTT.

This chain links TRBV7-2 with TRBJ2-7, with D perhaps TRBD1 (5 bases). The CDR3 consists of 17 residues. Trimming cost V 1 base and J 4 bases, with 20 bases left between them. Germline V gives CDR1 SGHTA, CDR2 FQGNSA. For the CDR3, the DNA is TGTGCCAGCAGCTTAGGTTTATTGGCAGGGATGCGGTACGAGCAGTACTTC. Amino acid sequence: CASSLGLLAGMRYEQYF.

The V and J genes are TRBV5-1 and TRBJ2-2; the D gene could be TRBD1 or TRBD2 (5 bases each). V lost 6 bases, J lost 4 bases, and 16 bases lay in between. The CDR3 is 15 amino acids. The germline gives CDR1 SGHRS, CDR2 YFSETQ. The CDR3 DNA is TGCGCCAGCATGCCGAGAGGGGAAGGCACCGGGGAGCTGTTTTTT. This translates into CASMPRGEGTGELFF. The full variable domain, rest sourced from reference TRBV5-1 and TRBJ2-2, is KAGVTQTPRYLIKTRGQQVTLSCSPISGHRSVSWYQQTPGQGLQFLFEYFSETQRNKGNFPGRFSGRQFSNSRSEMNVSTLELGDSALYLCASMPRGEGTGELFFGEGSRLTVL.

The sample holds a few counts of this clone. J is TRBJ2-5 and V is TRBV10-1; D is uncertain. The CDR3 loop spans 11 amino acids. Germline V gene lookup returns CDR1 WNHNN and CDR2 SYGVQD (reference sequence). V lost 10 bases to trimming and J lost 2 bases, with 8 bases between them. The CDR3 coding sequence is TGCGCCATCTTGGGTCAAGAGACCCAGTACTTC. Translated: CAILGQETQYF.

This clone appeared many times. The chain recombines TRBV7-2 with TRBJ2-7; D is ambiguous. This CDR3 comprises 14 residues. Germline-derived CDR1 and CDR2 are SGHTA and FQGNSA. V was trimmed by 3 bases and J by 2 bases, leaving 11 bases between them. Written as DNA, the CDR3 is TGTGCCAGCAGCTTTGGGCAAGCGACCTACGAGCAGTACTTC. Amino acid sequence: CASSFGQATYEQYF.

The V gene is TRBV7-2, the J gene TRBJ1-3; D might be TRBD1 (6 bases). The CDR3 has 15 residues. The germline CDR1 and CDR2 sequences are SGHTA and FQGNSA. The V and J ends lost 0 bases and 8 bases respectively, with 14 bases between them. This chain's CDR3 is CASSLALGGLDTIYF. The CDR3 DNA reads as TGTGCCAGCAGCTTAGCGCTGGGGGGGCTGGACACCATATATTTT.

The rearrangement links TRBV9 to TRBJ1-2; unclear D gene. The CDR3 is made up of 15 amino acids. Trimming left V 3 bases short and J 1 base short, with 13 bases between. Per the germline V gene, CDR1 is SGDLS and CDR2 is YYNGEE. Written as DNA, the CDR3 is TGTGCCAGCAGCGATAGAGTGGATAATAACTATGGCTACACCTTC. Residues: CASSDRVDNNYGYTF.

This clone was seen once. The chain links TRBV29-1 to TRBJ2-5; D might be TRBD2 (6 bases). CDR3 length: 14 amino acids. Trimming stripped 1 base from V and 2 bases from J, with 11 bases between. Germline lookup yields CDR1 SQVTM and CDR2 ANQGSEA. For the CDR3, the DNA is TGCAGCGTTGAAGGCGGGGACTTACAAGAGACCCAGTACTTC. Its translation is CSVEGGDLQETQYF.

The V and J genes are TRBV7-9 and TRBJ2-2; D is perhaps TRBD1 or TRBD2 (6 bases each). The length of the CDR3 is 13 residues. Germline-derived CDR1 and CDR2 are SEHNR and FQNEAQ (reference sequence). Trimming stripped 5 bases from V and 10 bases from J, with 14 bases between. CDR3 coding DNA: TGTGCCAGCAGCCAGTCGGGGGCTACGGAGCTGTTTTTT. It encodes CASSQSGATELFF. Full variable domain (rest looked up from reference TRBV7-9 and TRBJ2-2): DTGVSQNPRHKITKRGQNVTFRCDPISEHNRLYWYRQTLGQGPEFLTYFQNEAQLEKSRLLSDRFSAERPKGSFSTLEIQRTEQGDSAMYLCASSQSGATELFFGEGSRLTVL.

The chain is built from TRBV7-3 and TRBJ2-7; TRBD1 agrees at 7 bases. Germline V lookup: CDR1 SGHTA, CDR2 FQGTGA. This CDR3 has 15 amino acids. Trimming removed 3 bases from V and 5 bases from J; junction bases left unmatched: 10. CDR3 nucleotide sequence: TGTGCCAGCAGCTTCCGACAGGGAAGGATAAACGAGCAGTACTTC. Protein product: CASSFRQGRINEQYF. The variable domain in full, with the rest retrieved from reference TRBV7-3 and TRBJ2-7, is GAGVSQTPSNKVTEKGKYVELRCDPISGHTALYWYRQSLGQGPEFLIYFQGTGAADDSGLPNDRFFAVRPEGSVSTLKIQRTERGDSAVYLCASSFRQGRINEQYFGPGTRLTVT.

The chain is built from TRBV5-6 and TRBJ2-3; D not certain. Trimming removed 4 bases from V and 4 bases from J, with 10 bases in between. The germline V gene has CDR1 SGHDT and CDR2 YYEEEE. This CDR3 spans 13 amino acids. The CDR3 bases are TGTGCCAGCAGCGCGTGGAGCTCAGATACGCAGTATTTT. As protein: CASSAWSSDTQYF. The full variable domain, its missing parts supplied by reference TRBV5-6 and TRBJ2-3, is DAGVTQSPTHLIKTRGQQVTLRCSPKSGHDTVSWYQQALGQGPQFIFQYYEEEERQRGNFPDRFSGHQFPNYSSELNVNALLLGDSALYLCASSAWSSDTQYFGPGTRLTVL.

The rearrangement uses TRBV9 and TRBJ2-3; D is unclear. This CDR3 region has 14 residues. Trimming left V 3 bases short and J 0 bases short, with 8 bases between. Germline-derived CDR1 and CDR2 are SGDLS and YYNGEE. The DNA for the CDR3 is TGTGCCAGCAGCGGGTCCTACAGCACAGATACGCAGTATTTT. Translation gives CASSGSYSTDTQYF. The full variable domain, in which reference TRBV9 and TRBJ2-3 provide the parts outside the CDR3, is DSGVTQTPKHLITATGQRVTLRCSPRSGDLSVYWYQQSLDQGLQFLIQYYNGEERAKGNILERFSAQQFPDLHSELNLSSLELGDSALYFCASSGSYSTDTQYFGPGTRLTVL.

A few counts support this clone. This chain links TRBV7-9 with TRBJ1-2, with D perhaps matching TRBD1 (5 bases). The germline V and J ends were trimmed by 2 bases and 2 bases, with 9 bases remaining between them. Germline V CDR1 and CDR2: SEHNR, FQNEAQ (reference sequence). This CDR3 region has 14 residues. As DNA, the CDR3 is TGTGCCAGCAGCTTAATGGGGCAAAACTATGGCTACACCTTC. It is translated as CASSLMGQNYGYTF.

The chain combines TRBV2 with TRBJ1-5; D is ambiguous. The CDR3 is 16 amino acids. The V end lost 2 bases, the J end lost 1 base, and 12 bases lay between the germline ends. Germline CDR1 SNHLY, CDR2 FYNNEI. CDR3 DNA: TGTGCCAGCAGTGAACAACATCTGACGAGCAATCAGCCCCAGCATTTT. This encodes CASSEQHLTSNQPQHF.

This sequence joins TRBV4-3 and TRBJ2-7, with TRBD2 matching 10 bases. Germline values: CDR1 LGHNA, CDR2 YSLEER. With V trimmed by 1 base and J by 4 bases, 16 bases remained unmatched. The CDR3 contains 19 residues. CDR3 in DNA: TGCGCCAGCAGCCAAGTAGCGGGGGTAGCGGGAGGCTCTTCTTACGAGCAGTACTTC. Its translation is CASSQVAGVAGGSSYEQYF.

The chain combines TRBV19 with TRBJ2-3, with D unclear. Deletions cut 5 bases from V and 8 bases from J, with 11 bases between. The CDR3 extends over 12 amino acids. Germline V gene lookup returns CDR1 LNHDA and CDR2 SQIVND (reference sequence). The CDR3 sequence: CASSAWAGTQYF. In DNA form, the CDR3 reads TGTGCCAGTAGTGCCTGGGCAGGTACGCAGTATTTT.

The chain employs TRBV19 and TRBJ1-3, with 7 bases identical to TRBD1. CDR3 length: 17 residues. CDR1 and CDR2 (germline): LNHDA, SQIVND (reference sequence). Losses at the gene ends were 1 base for V and 0 bases for J; bases not matched to a gene: 6. The CDR3 coding sequence is TGTGCCAGTAGTATAGGCCAGGGGGTTTTCTCTGGAAACACCATATATTTT. Translating it yields CASSIGQGVFSGNTIYF.

The chain recombines TRBV18 with TRBJ1-1; 7 bases align to TRBD1. The CDR3 runs to 14 residues. J lost 3 bases, V lost 8 bases, and 9 bases had no gene match. Germline CDR1 is KGHSH and CDR2 is LQKENI. The CDR3 sequence is CASTVQGWDTEAFF. CDR3 in DNA: TGTGCCAGCACAGTACAGGGGTGGGACACTGAAGCTTTCTTT.

This rearrangement joins TRBV5-1 to TRBJ2-6; D is possibly TRBD2 (6 bases). CDR1 SGHRS and CDR2 YFSETQ come from the germline V gene. This CDR3 is built from 14 residues. Trimming took 7 bases from V and 0 from J, leaving 8 bases between them. Written as DNA, the CDR3 is TGCGCCAGCCGGGACTCCTCTGGGGCCAACGTCCTGACTTTC. This encodes CASRDSSGANVLTF. Filled out from reference TRBV5-1 and TRBJ2-6, the complete variable domain reads KAGVTQTPRYLIKTRGQQVTLSCSPISGHRSVSWYQQTPGQGLQFLFEYFSETQRNKGNFPGRFSGRQFSNSRSEMNVSTLELGDSALYLCASRDSSGANVLTFGAGSRLTVL.

This chain links TRBV27 with TRBJ2-7; 8 bases line up with TRBD1. With V trimmed by 5 bases and J by 4 bases, 7 bases remained unmatched. The CDR3 length is 14 residues. The germline CDR1 and CDR2 sequences are MNHEY and SMNVEV (reference sequence). CDR3 in amino acids: CASSPGDRRYEQYF. CDR3 DNA sequence: TGTGCCAGCAGTCCCGGGGACAGGCGGTACGAGCAGTACTTC.

The CDR3 sequence is CASSRDPGETQYF. CDR3 nucleotides: TGTGCCAGCAGCCGGGACCCCGGGGAGACCCAGTACTTC. This sequence joins TRBV7-2 and TRBJ2-5; the D gene could be TRBD1 or TRBD2 (5 bases each). The V gene's germline CDR1 is SGHTA and CDR2 FQGNSA. V was cut by 5 bases and J by 5 bases, with 12 bases left in between. The CDR3 consists of 13 residues.

This clone was counted a single time. The V and J genes are TRBV7-2 and TRBJ2-1; TRBD2 agrees at 11 bases. Germline V gene lookup returns CDR1 SGHTA and CDR2 FQGNSA. This CDR3 region has 16 residues. With 5 bases clipped from V and 0 bases from J, the junction kept 3 bases outside the gene matches. In nucleotides, the CDR3 is TGTGCCAGCAGCACCGGGACTAGCGGCTCCTACAATGAGCAGTTCTTC. It translates to CASSTGTSGSYNEQFF.

The chain combines TRBV6-1 with TRBJ1-4; D uncertain. V lost 6 bases, J lost 1 base, and 3 bases lay in between. This CDR3 comprises 12 residues. CDR1 and CDR2 (germline): MNHNS, SASEGT. The CDR3 DNA reads as TGTGCCAGCAGGGGAACTAATGAAAAACTGTTTTTT. Translating it yields CASRGTNEKLFF.

The chain has TRBV7-2 and TRBJ1-1; perhaps TRBD1 as D (5 bases). This CDR3 is 13 amino acids long. Germline V gives CDR1 SGHTA, CDR2 FQGNSA. Trimming removed 7 bases at V and 0 bases at J, with 9 bases between. CDR3 region: CASTRQMNTEAFF. The CDR3 nucleotides read TGTGCCAGCACCAGACAGATGAACACTGAAGCTTTCTTT. The variable domain in full, completed from reference TRBV7-2 and TRBJ1-1, reads GAGVSQSPSNKVTEKGKDVELRCDPISGHTALYWYRQSLGQGLEFLIYFQGNSAPDKSGLPSDRFSAERTGGSVSTLTIQRTQQEDSAVYLCASTRQMNTEAFFGQGTRLTVV.